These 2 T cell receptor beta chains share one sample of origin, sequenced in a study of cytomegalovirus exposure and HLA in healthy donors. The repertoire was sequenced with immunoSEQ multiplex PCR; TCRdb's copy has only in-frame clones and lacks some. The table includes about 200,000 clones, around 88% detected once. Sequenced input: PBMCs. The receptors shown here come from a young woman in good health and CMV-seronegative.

The CDR3 sequence: CASSFIGGEPYEQYF. The CDR3 nucleotides are TGTGCCAGCAGTTTCATCGGCGGGGAACCCTACGAGCAGTACTTC. The J gene is TRBJ2-7, the V gene TRBV27; a weak D match, TRBD2 (6 bases). The germline gives CDR1 MNHEY, CDR2 SMNVEV (reference sequence). With 3 bases removed from V and 2 bases from J, the gap between germline ends came to 14 bases. This CDR3 has 15 amino acids.

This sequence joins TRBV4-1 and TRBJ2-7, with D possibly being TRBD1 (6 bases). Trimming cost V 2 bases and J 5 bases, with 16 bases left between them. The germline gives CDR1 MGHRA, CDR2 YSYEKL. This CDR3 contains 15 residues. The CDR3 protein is CASSQPTGSSHEQYF. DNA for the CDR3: TGCGCCAGCAGCCAACCGACAGGAAGTTCGCACGAGCAGTACTTC.